This T cell receptor (beta chain) was found in a study of blood T cell repertoires in COVID-19. Study-level information: Researchers got acute and convalescent COVID-19 samples from the United States, Italy and Spain.

Sequencing was performed with immunoSEQ multiplex PCR; in TCRdb, only in-frame clones are kept and a portion is missing. The sample gives around 210,000 clones, roughly 90% of which show up once; 15% to 20% is in the top ten. The CDR3 has 15 amino acids. Germline-derived CDR1 and CDR2 are LNHDA and SQIVND (reference sequence). V trimming: 3 bases; J trimming: 7 bases; junction bases outside the gene matches: 8. Sequences were obtained from peripheral blood. The source of this sequence is a man between 50 and 59 years old with COVID-19, enrolled during active disease. The chain joins TRBV19 to TRBJ1-4; TRBD1 matches at 7 bases. CDR3 DNA: TGTGCCAGTAGTATCTTACAGGGGAGGATTGAAAAACTGTTTTTT. Protein: CASSILQGRIEKLFF. The whole variable domain, remainder taken from reference TRBV19 and TRBJ1-4, is DGGITQSPKYLFRKEGQNVTLSCEQNLNHDAMYWYRQDPGQGLRLIYYSQIVNDFQKGDIAEGYSVSREKKESFPLTVTSAQKNPTAFYLCASSILQGRIEKLFFGSGTQLSVL.